Below are 23 T cell receptor beta chains sequenced from a single sample in a study of human thymus T cells. Clones were sequenced by immunoSEQ multiplex PCR, and TCRdb holds only the in-frame ones, with some missing. This table has 100,000 to 150,000 clones, over 85% appearing once. Resections removed during corrective heart surgery provided the thymus tissue used. Sequenced sample: thymus tissue. The source is a boy under two years old with a congenital heart defect but otherwise immunologically healthy.

This chain connects TRBV7-2 to TRBJ2-7; 8 nucleotides align to TRBD2. The V gene's germline CDR1 is SGHTA and CDR2 FQGNSA. This CDR3 has 13 residues. The V and J ends lost 8 bases and 3 bases, in that order; junction bases with no gene match: 6. The CDR3 DNA is TGTGCCAGCGGACTAGCACCCAGCTACGAGCAGTACTTC. Translating it yields CASGLAPSYEQYF.

This chain uses TRBV28 with TRBJ1-1; D perhaps matches TRBD1 (6 bases). The CDR3 loop spans 16 amino acids. The V and J ends lost 3 bases and 5 bases respectively, with 19 bases between them. CDR1 MDHEN and CDR2 SYDVKM come from the germline V gene. The DNA of the CDR3 is TGTGCCAGCAGTTTCCCCGGGGACACCCGTGTGACTGAAGCTTTCTTT. This gives the protein CASSFPGDTRVTEAFF.

The gene calls are TRBV28 and TRBJ1-2; possible D gene TRBD1, 5 bases. The V and J ends lost 2 bases and 3 bases respectively, with 7 bases between them. The CDR3 is 13 amino acids. The germline V gene encodes CDR1 MDHEN and CDR2 SYDVKM. The CDR3 here is CASSLQGDYGYTF. CDR3 coding DNA: TGTGCCAGCAGTTTACAGGGTGACTATGGCTACACCTTC.

The V and J genes are TRBV28 and TRBJ1-5; D uncertain. Looked up from germline, CDR1 is MDHEN and CDR2 is SYDVKM. Trimming left V 2 bases short and J 0 bases short, with 11 bases between. This CDR3 spans 16 amino acids. Here the CDR3 reads CASSLQTLVSNQPQHF. The DNA for the CDR3 is TGTGCCAGCAGTTTACAGACGTTGGTTAGCAATCAGCCCCAGCATTTT.

This sequence joins TRBV28 and TRBJ2-1, with D possibly matching TRBD2 (5 bases). The germline V gene has CDR1 MDHEN and CDR2 SYDVKM. V was pared by 5 bases and J by 7 bases, with 24 bases between. The CDR3 consists of 17 residues. For the CDR3, the DNA is TGTGCCAGCAGTCCCACGATTGGGAGTCGAGCCCTGAATGAGCAGTTCTTC. Amino acid sequence: CASSPTIGSRALNEQFF.

The J gene is TRBJ2-7, the V gene TRBV4-3; 10 bases are shared with TRBD1. The CDR3 sequence is 15 residues long. Germline V gives CDR1 LGHNA, CDR2 YSLEER. J gave up 0 bases and V 1 base, and 0 bases lay outside the gene matches. The CDR3 nucleotides are TGCGCCAGCAGCCAAGGGGACAGGGGCTCCTACGAGCAGTACTTC. Protein: CASSQGDRGSYEQYF.

The chain has TRBV18 and TRBJ2-1, with TRBD1 identical over 11 bases. The CDR3 consists of 17 residues. Germline V CDR1 and CDR2: KGHSH, LQKENI. V trimming: 4 bases; J trimming: 8 bases; junction bases outside the gene matches: 13. For the CDR3, the DNA is TGTGCCAGCTCACAGGACAGGGGGCGAATAGGGGACGATGAGCAGTTCTTC. It translates to CASSQDRGRIGDDEQFF.

This chain joins TRBV5-8 and TRBJ2-1, with D perhaps TRBD1 or TRBD2 (6 bases each). Trimming stripped 6 bases from V and 0 bases from J, with 19 bases between. The CDR3 is made up of 17 amino acids. CDR1 is SGHTS and CDR2 is YDEGEE in the germline V gene. This chain's CDR3 is CASILIRGLSSYNEQFF. The DNA of the CDR3 is TGTGCCAGCATCCTTATTCGGGGGCTCAGCTCCTACAATGAGCAGTTCTTC.

This rearrangement joins TRBV10-3 to TRBJ2-6, with D perhaps matching TRBD1 (5 bases). V lost 3 bases and J lost 5, with 14 bases in between. Germline assignment: CDR1 ENHRY and CDR2 SYGVKD. The CDR3 totals 16 residues. CDR3 DNA sequence: TGTGCCATCAGTGATCCACAGGCGCCTTGGGCCAACGTCCTGACTTTC. Translated: CAISDPQAPWANVLTF.

V is TRBV4-3 and J is TRBJ2-2; TRBD1 matches at 7 bases. With V trimmed by 1 base and J by 4 bases, 3 bases remained unmatched. CDR3 length equals 15 residues. Germline lookup yields CDR1 LGHNA and CDR2 YSLEER. In DNA, the CDR3 is TGCGCCAGCAGCCAAGTCCGGGACAGCACCGGGGAGCTGTTTTTT. This encodes CASSQVRDSTGELFF.

The sample holds one count of this clone. The V call is TRBV7-6, the J call TRBJ2-7, with D uncertain. In germline, CDR1 is SGHVS, CDR2 FNYEAQ. The V and J ends lost 4 bases and 3 bases respectively, with 16 bases between them. CDR3 length: 15 residues. The CDR3 protein is CASSSGRPHYYEQYF. The CDR3, as DNA: TGTGCCAGCAGCTCGGGCCGACCTCATTACTACGAGCAGTACTTC.

The V gene is TRBV19, the J gene TRBJ1-5, with D possibly matching TRBD1 (5 bases). V was trimmed by 0 bases and J by 4 bases, leaving 7 bases between them. CDR3 size: 14 residues. The germline V gene has CDR1 LNHDA and CDR2 SQIVND (reference sequence). CDR3 coding DNA: TGTGCCAGTAGTATAGACCAGGGAAATCAGCCCCAGCATTTT. It is translated as CASSIDQGNQPQHF.

The V call is TRBV4-2, the J call TRBJ2-3; TRBD2 aligns across 13 bases. The germline gives CDR1 LGHNA, CDR2 YNFKEQ. Trimming took 4 bases from V and 2 from J; bases not matched to a gene: 18. This CDR3 has 21 amino acids. This CDR3 is CASSPNPPRLAGGGATDTQYF. In DNA form, the CDR3 reads TGTGCCAGCAGCCCAAACCCCCCCAGACTAGCGGGGGGCGGGGCCACAGATACGCAGTATTTT.

The chain employs TRBV7-2 and TRBJ1-6; 11 bases map to TRBD1. This CDR3 is 17 amino acids long. V lost 4 bases, J lost 10 bases, and 12 bases stayed unmatched. Germline CDR1 is SGHTA and CDR2 is FQGNSA. The CDR3 protein is CASSSGQGAVTRSPLHF. The CDR3 DNA sequence: TGTGCCAGCAGCTCTGGACAGGGGGCTGTTACGAGGTCACCCCTCCACTTT. Combining the CDR3 with reference TRBV7-2 and TRBJ1-6 gives the whole variable domain GAGVSQSPSNKVTEKGKDVELRCDPISGHTALYWYRQSLGQGLEFLIYFQGNSAPDKSGLPSDRFSAERTGGSVSTLTIQRTQQEDSAVYLCASSSGQGAVTRSPLHFGNGTRLTVT.

This chain joins TRBV5-1 and TRBJ2-3; the D is unclear. Trimming stripped 0 bases from V and 2 bases from J, with 7 bases between. Germline V gene sequence: CDR1 SGHRS, CDR2 YFSETQ. This CDR3 region has 14 residues. CDR3 DNA: TGCGCCAGCAGCTTGGGGAGCCCCACAGATACGCAGTATTTT. Its translation: CASSLGSPTDTQYF.

CDR3 region: CASKWSGNTEAFF. DNA for the CDR3: TGTGCCAGCAAGTGGTCTGGGAACACTGAAGCTTTCTTT. V usage is TRBV28 and J usage is TRBJ1-1, with unresolved D. There are 13 residues in the CDR3. Germline CDR1 and CDR2: MDHEN and SYDVKM. V was pared by 7 bases and J by 1 base, with 10 bases between.

The chain is built from TRBV4-1 and TRBJ2-7; 11 bases agree with TRBD1. The ends lost 4 bases at V and 3 bases at J; junction bases unmatched: 5. The CDR3 covers 15 residues. Germline lookup yields CDR1 MGHRA and CDR2 YSYEKL. The CDR3, as DNA: TGCGCCAGCAGCCCCACCGGGACAGGGGGCTACGAGCAGTACTTC. This gives the protein CASSPTGTGGYEQYF.

CDR3 DNA sequence: TGTGCCAGCAGCTTTCCACCACAGGGGAAGGCGTACAATGAGCAGTTCTTC. It yields the protein CASSFPPQGKAYNEQFF. This chain uses TRBV11-3 with TRBJ2-1, with 7 bases identical to TRBD1. The CDR3 loop spans 17 amino acids. Looked up from germline, CDR1 is SGHNT and CDR2 is YENEEA. V shed 3 bases and J 4 bases; nucleotides not matched to a gene: 12.

This chain uses TRBV6-1 with TRBJ2-1; 11 bases fit TRBD2. CDR3 length: 18 residues. V trimming: 2 bases; J trimming: 6 bases; junction bases outside the gene matches: 12. Germline CDR1 and CDR2: MNHNS and SASEGT. The CDR3 bases are TGTGCCAGCAGTGAACGAGGTAGCGGGGGGGCTCTATGCAATGAGCAGTTCTTC. Its translation is CASSERGSGGALCNEQFF.

This chain links TRBV5-1 with TRBJ1-1, with 7 bases aligning to TRBD1. Germline V CDR1 and CDR2: SGHRS, YFSETQ. The ends lost 4 bases at V and 7 bases at J; junction bases unmatched: 13. The CDR3 length is 15 residues. The CDR3 region is CASSPAAGGRGEAFF. CDR3 nucleotide sequence: TGCGCCAGCAGCCCTGCCGCAGGGGGTCGGGGTGAAGCTTTCTTT.

V usage is TRBV11-3 and J usage is TRBJ1-1, with 8 bases aligning to TRBD1. CDR1 is SGHNT, CDR2 YENEEA, per germline. V lost 3 bases to trimming and J lost 4 bases; unmatched junction nucleotides: 16. CDR3 length equals 18 residues. The CDR3 loop reads CASSFVGGQGNWGTEAFF. CDR3 in DNA: TGTGCCAGCAGCTTCGTAGGAGGACAGGGTAATTGGGGCACTGAAGCTTTCTTT.

The genes are TRBV5-1 and TRBJ2-3, with D possibly TRBD2 on 6 matching bases. The CDR3 contains 16 residues. Between the trimmed V and J ends, which lost 1 base and 5 bases, there was a span of 17 bases. Germline CDR1 and CDR2: SGHRS and YFSETQ. The CDR3 reads CASSLIPLGGGDTQYF. The CDR3 nucleotides read TGCGCCAGCAGCTTGATTCCCCTGGGGGGAGGAGATACGCAGTATTTT.

The rearrangement links TRBV9 to TRBJ1-2; the D is unclear. The V gene lost 7 bases and the J gene lost 6 bases, with 19 bases spanning the gap. The V gene's germline CDR1 is SGDLS and CDR2 YYNGEE. This CDR3 contains 14 residues. In nucleotides, the CDR3 is TGTGCCAGCGCTTTCGGGCCCTTGGACCATGGCTACACCTTC. Amino acids: CASAFGPLDHGYTF.